Following are 31 T cell receptor beta chains from one sample sequenced in a study of blood T cell repertoires in COVID-19. Here immunoSEQ multiplex PCR was the method, and the copy in TCRdb shows in-frame clones only, minus some. The table shows about 340,000 clones, with more than 70% occurring only once. Sequenced sample: peripheral blood. The origin of the receptors is a man between 25 and 39 years old with active or convalescent COVID-19.

This clone appeared once. The chain links TRBV28 to TRBJ2-7; D is undetermined. CDR3 length equals 12 residues. Germline V gives CDR1 MDHEN, CDR2 SYDVKM. The V end was cut by 10 bases, the J end by 0 bases, with 10 bases between. The CDR3 reads CATLPGSYEQYF. The DNA of the CDR3 is TGTGCCACCCTCCCAGGCTCCTACGAGCAGTACTTC.

The chain employs TRBV29-1 and TRBJ2-5, with D tentatively TRBD1 (5 bases). This CDR3 has 13 residues. Trimming took 3 bases from V and 5 from J, leaving 13 bases between them. The germline V gene encodes CDR1 SQVTM and CDR2 ANQGSEA. The CDR3 DNA sequence: TGCAGCGTTGAGGGTATGCAGGGCGAGACCCAGTACTTC. Protein sequence: CSVEGMQGETQYF.

V and J are TRBV10-3 and TRBJ1-3, with TRBD1 matching 9 bases. Germline values: CDR1 ENHRY, CDR2 SYGVKD. V trimming: 4 bases; J trimming: 2 bases; junction bases outside the gene matches: 3. CDR3 length: 15 residues. CDR3 coding DNA: TGTGCCATCAGTGCCGGACAGGGGACTGGAAACACCATATATTTT. This gives the protein CAISAGQGTGNTIYF.

The chain joins TRBV9 to TRBJ1-6, with TRBD1 as a possible D gene (6 bases). This CDR3 region has 15 residues. Germline CDR1 reads SGDLS; CDR2 reads YYNGEE. With 4 bases removed from V and 7 bases from J, the gap between germline ends came to 15 bases. The DNA of the CDR3 is TGTGCCAGCAGCCCCGCCGGACAGTCGAATTCACCCCTCCACTTT. This gives the protein CASSPAGQSNSPLHF. Drawing the rest from reference TRBV9 and TRBJ1-6, the complete variable domain is DSGVTQTPKHLITATGQRVTLRCSPRSGDLSVYWYQQSLDQGLQFLIQYYNGEERAKGNILERFSAQQFPDLHSELNLSSLELGDSALYFCASSPAGQSNSPLHFGNGTRLTVT.

This clone showed up just once. The chain uses TRBV2 and TRBJ2-3; 9 bases align to TRBD2. J was trimmed by 0 bases and V by 8 bases; bases with no gene match: 6. This CDR3 has 15 amino acids. Germline CDR1 SNHLY, CDR2 FYNNEI. CDR3 nucleotide sequence: TGTGCCAGCGGAACTAGCGGGCTTAGCACAGATACGCAGTATTTT. This translates into CASGTSGLSTDTQYF.

The chain links TRBV7-7 to TRBJ2-7; TRBD1 aligns across 9 bases. The CDR3 length is 17 residues. The germline gives CDR1 SSHAT, CDR2 FNYEAQ (reference sequence). The ends lost 5 bases at V and 6 bases at J; junction bases unmatched: 17. CDR3 protein: CASSREPGQGMGSEQYF. CDR3 bases: TGTGCCAGCAGCCGGGAACCGGGACAGGGAATGGGCTCCGAGCAGTACTTC.

V usage is TRBV9 and J usage is TRBJ1-1; 7 bases line up with TRBD1. Germline V gives CDR1 SGDLS, CDR2 YYNGEE. V lost 4 bases to trimming and J lost 0 bases; unmatched junction nucleotides: 9. The CDR3 has 16 residues. The CDR3 protein is CASSPVPDRMNTEAFF. The CDR3 coding sequence is TGTGCCAGCAGCCCAGTCCCGGACAGGATGAACACTGAAGCTTTCTTT.

The chain uses TRBV6-2 or TRBV6-3 and TRBJ2-2; perhaps TRBD2 as D (6 bases). The ends were cut back, 6 bases at V and 4 bases at J, with 18 bases in the middle. There are 16 residues in the CDR3. Germline V CDR1 and CDR2: MNHEY, SVGEGT. The CDR3 DNA sequence: TGTGCCAGCAGCACCCGACTAGGGGAACCCACCGGGGAGCTGTTTTTT. Amino acid sequence: CASSTRLGEPTGELFF.

V is TRBV21-1 and J is TRBJ1-1. TRBV21-1 is marked as a pseudogene. This CDR3 comprises 12 residues. CDR3 DNA sequence: TGTGCCAGCCCGCGGGGCTACACTGAAGCTTTCTTT. It codes for CASPRGYTEAFF.

The V and J genes are TRBV12-5 and TRBJ1-5; maybe TRBD1 (5 bases). CDR1 is LGHNT and CDR2 is FRNRAP in the germline V gene. V was clipped by 4 bases and J by 3 bases, with 10 bases between them. The CDR3 loop spans 14 amino acids. CDR3 in amino acids: CASGSGHLNQPQHF. DNA for the CDR3: TGTGCTAGTGGTTCAGGACACCTCAATCAGCCCCAGCATTTT.

This sequence joins TRBV27 and TRBJ2-2, with 9 nucleotides matching TRBD2. The trim removed 6 bases at V and 4 bases at J, leaving 9 bases unmatched. The V gene's germline CDR1 is MNHEY and CDR2 SMNVEV (reference sequence). CDR3 length: 16 residues. Here the CDR3 DNA reads TGTGCCAGCAGCCGCGGGGGGGCGCGAGGCACCGGGGAGCTGTTTTTT. This codes for CASSRGGARGTGELFF.

The chain carries TRBV21-1 and TRBJ2-7; no DNA check was done on the table's D call, TRBD1. TRBV21-1 is listed as a pseudogene. This CDR3 is 14 amino acids long. The CDR3 coding sequence is TGTGCCAGCAGCAAAGATCACAGGGCCTACGAGCAGTACTTC. Residues: CASSKDHRAYEQYF.

Only a few counts were recorded for this clone. This chain joins TRBV6-6 and TRBJ1-2, with 7 bases aligning to TRBD1. V lost 2 bases, J lost 7 bases, and 4 bases stayed unmatched. The CDR3 length is 13 residues. Germline V gives CDR1 MNHNY, CDR2 SVGAGI (reference sequence). CDR3 sequence (DNA): TGTGCCAGCAGTTACACCGACAGGGTTGGCTACACCTTC. It translates to CASSYTDRVGYTF.

The chain is built from TRBV12-3 or TRBV12-4 and TRBJ2-7, with no clear D. The germline V and J ends were trimmed by 5 bases and 2 bases, with 10 bases remaining between them. The CDR3 has 13 amino acids. CDR3 DNA: TGTGCCAGCAGTCAGACACCTACCTACGAGCAGTACTTC. Protein: CASSQTPTYEQYF.

The J gene is TRBJ2-1, the V gene TRBV4-1; 12 nucleotides align to TRBD2. The CDR3 is made up of 16 amino acids. From germline, CDR1 is MGHRA and CDR2 YSYEKL. J gave up 6 bases and V 2 bases, and 5 bases lay outside the gene matches. This CDR3 is CASSQTTSGGVNEQFF. The CDR3 region has the DNA TGCGCCAGCAGCCAAACGACTAGCGGGGGCGTCAATGAGCAGTTCTTC.

In DNA form, the CDR3 reads TGTGCCACCACCAAAGGGGGGGGCCGGGACAGGGGTCGGGTGAACACTGAAGCTTTCTTT. Amino acid sequence: CATTKGGGRDRGRVNTEAFF. This chain connects TRBV15 to TRBJ1-1; 10 bases are shared with TRBD1. Unmatched junction bases numbered 20, after V lost 7 bases and J lost 0 bases. This CDR3 has 20 residues. Germline CDR1 LNHNV, CDR2 YYDKDF (reference sequence).

V gene TRBV3-1 (or the pseudogene TRBV3-2) combines with J gene TRBJ2-7; a possible D gene is TRBD2 (6 bases). The CDR3 sequence is 14 residues long. The germline V gene encodes CDR1 LGHDT and CDR2 YNNKEL (reference sequence). V was cut by 4 bases and J by 4 bases, with 14 bases left in between. CDR3 sequence: CASSRSGLNYEQYF. The CDR3 DNA reads TGTGCCAGCAGCCGGTCGGGACTCAATTACGAGCAGTACTTC.

This rearrangement joins TRBV15 to TRBJ1-1; the match to TRBD1 covers 7 bases. The V segment lost 3 bases and the J segment 6 bases; nucleotides outside the gene matches: 7. The germline CDR1 and CDR2 sequences are LNHNV and YYDKDF (reference sequence). The CDR3 is 14 amino acids. CDR3 nucleotide sequence: TGTGCCACCAGCAGGCCAGGGGGAGGCGCTGAAGCTTTCTTT. Encoded protein: CATSRPGGGAEAFF.

This sequence joins TRBV7-6 and TRBJ2-2; 13 nucleotides agree with TRBD2. The V and J ends lost 4 bases and 2 bases, in that order; junction bases with no gene match: 4. The CDR3 has 17 amino acids. Germline V gene data show CDR1 as SGHVS and CDR2 as FNYEAQ. CDR3 amino acids: CASSSRGLAGNTGELFF. In DNA form, the CDR3 reads TGTGCCAGCAGCTCCCGGGGACTAGCGGGAAACACCGGGGAGCTGTTTTTT.

The rearrangement uses TRBV6-5 and TRBJ1-1, with D tentatively TRBD1 (5 bases). This CDR3 contains 15 residues. Germline CDR1 is MNHEY and CDR2 is SVGAGI. The V end lost 0 bases, the J end lost 5 bases, and 13 bases lay between the germline ends. DNA for the CDR3: TGTGCCAGCAGTTACTCGGCAGGGCGAGGAACTGAAGCTTTCTTT. Encoded protein: CASSYSAGRGTEAFF.

V is TRBV10-3 and J is TRBJ2-1, with D possibly TRBD2 on 6 matching bases. Between the trimmed V and J ends, which lost 0 bases and 0 bases, there was a span of 9 bases. Germline loops: CDR1 ENHRY, CDR2 SYGVKD. The CDR3 is made up of 16 amino acids. The CDR3 loop reads CAISESVAASYNEQFF. In nucleotides, the CDR3 is TGTGCCATCAGTGAGTCGGTAGCGGCCTCCTACAATGAGCAGTTCTTC.

This clone has just one count. The rearrangement links TRBV3-1 (or the pseudogene TRBV3-2) to TRBJ2-3; the D gene is possibly TRBD2 (6 bases). CDR1 LGHDT and CDR2 YNNKEL come from the germline V gene (reference sequence). The germline V and J ends were trimmed by 4 bases and 3 bases, with 11 bases remaining between them. The CDR3 covers 14 residues. CDR3 nucleotides: TGTGCCAGCAGCCGCCCCGGGGGAACAGATACGCAGTATTTT. Protein product: CASSRPGGTDTQYF.

This clone was recorded once. DNA for the CDR3: TGTGCCAGCAGCTTGGGGACAGGGTTGGGCCAGCCCCAGCATTTT. Its protein product is CASSLGTGLGQPQHF. The chain carries TRBV7-2 and TRBJ1-5; TRBD1 matches 9 bases. The trim removed 3 bases at V and 7 bases at J, leaving 7 bases unmatched. The CDR3 loop spans 15 amino acids. The germline V gene has CDR1 SGHTA and CDR2 FQGNSA.

The gene calls are TRBV29-1 and TRBJ1-1, with D unresolved. CDR1 is SQVTM and CDR2 is ANQGSEA in the germline V gene. The CDR3 extends over 13 amino acids. Deletions cut 0 bases from V and 10 bases from J, with 15 bases between. Written as DNA, the CDR3 is TGCAGCGTTGAAGATCGATCTGGAGGAGCAGCTTTCTTT. Encoded protein: CSVEDRSGGAAFF.

This chain links TRBV24-1 with TRBJ1-4, with 7 bases matching TRBD1. V shed 3 bases, J shed 8 bases, and the junction held 11 bases outside the gene matches. The CDR3 is 16 amino acids. Germline V gives CDR1 KGHDR, CDR2 SFDVKD. CDR3 amino acids: CATSDARQGLNEKLFF. In nucleotides, the CDR3 is TGTGCCACCAGTGATGCCCGACAGGGACTTAACGAAAAACTGTTTTTT.

V is TRBV10-1 and J is TRBJ1-2; TRBD1 matches 9 bases. Germline lookup yields CDR1 WNHNN and CDR2 SYGVQD (reference sequence). The CDR3 totals 15 residues. V was clipped by 2 bases and J by 6 bases; unmatched bases: 7. In nucleotides, the CDR3 is TGCGCCAGCAGTGAGGGTCGGGACAGGGAACATGGCTACACCTTC. It translates to CASSEGRDREHGYTF.

The CDR3 is CAIRDRDSGGDGYTF. The DNA for the CDR3 is TGTGCCATCAGGGACCGGGACTCCGGTGGCGATGGCTACACCTTC. V gene TRBV10-3 combines with J gene TRBJ1-2; D might be TRBD1 (5 bases). The V and J ends lost 6 bases and 6 bases respectively, with 20 bases between them. The CDR3 length is 15 residues. Germline CDR1 is ENHRY and CDR2 is SYGVKD.

This chain joins TRBV6-5 and TRBJ2-7; D perhaps matches TRBD1 (6 bases). Looked up from germline, CDR1 is MNHEY and CDR2 is SVGAGI. With 6 bases removed from V and 2 bases from J, the gap between germline ends came to 14 bases. This CDR3 region has 14 residues. The CDR3 coding sequence is TGTGCCAGCAGGCGATACAGGGTGGCCTACGAGCAGTACTTC. It is translated as CASRRYRVAYEQYF.

The rearrangement joins TRBV27 to TRBJ2-5; D is perhaps TRBD2 (5 bases). CDR3 size: 13 residues. Germline V CDR1 and CDR2: MNHEY, SMNVEV (reference sequence). Between the trimmed V and J ends, which lost 5 bases and 5 bases, there was a span of 12 bases. CDR3 in amino acids: CASSNHGDETQYF. DNA of the CDR3: TGTGCCAGCAGTAATCACGGGGATGAGACCCAGTACTTC.

The rearrangement uses TRBV29-1 and TRBJ1-4; D ambiguous. This CDR3 comprises 14 residues. Germline CDR1 is SQVTM and CDR2 is ANQGSEA. Trimming cost V 6 bases and J 0 bases, with 11 bases left between them. The CDR3 DNA is TGCAGCGTGATTACACATTCAACTAATGAAAAACTGTTTTTT. It yields the protein CSVITHSTNEKLFF.

The chain carries TRBV6-6 and TRBJ2-5; D possibly corresponds to TRBD2 (6 bases). Germline CDR1 reads MNHNY; CDR2 reads SVGAGI (reference sequence). Trimming left V 4 bases short and J 5 bases short, with 11 bases between. The CDR3 spans 13 residues. The CDR3 here is CASSFNRGETQYF. DNA for the CDR3: TGTGCCAGCAGTTTTAACCGGGGGGAGACCCAGTACTTC.